The TCR beta chain described here comes from a study of T cell repertoires in cytomegalovirus infection (dated by TCRdb to the late 2010s). Some background on the complete study: Peptide stimulations targeted recently identified HLA-C-restricted CMV epitopes, whose presentation resists viral immunomodulation, together with well-studied HLA-B-restricted epitopes. Because public TCR beta signatures pointed to carriage of CMV infection together with the matching HLA type, the HLA type of each donor mattered for the analysis. Overall study outcomes, separate from this receptor: Cumulative frequency of public TCR beta family members discriminated carriers of CMV infection plus the relevant HLA type in this cohort and an independent 352-donor cohort. The ex vivo response was dominated by HLA-C-restricted CMV-specific TCR beta clonotypes, and the single most frequent clonotype in two of eight donors was supplied by these HLA-C-restricted clonotypes.

The junction carries 19 bases between V and J, which are trimmed by 4 bases and 4 bases respectively. According to the germline V gene, CDR1 reads SGHDT and CDR2 reads YYEEEE. The CDR3 measures 16 amino acids from cysteine to phenylalanine. Just the 48-base CDR3 DNA is kept, in frame starting at base 1. This specimen's treatment or condition label, per the study, means: in vitro stimulation with specific CMV peptide epitopes to enrich CMV-specific T cells. TCRdb records Illumina HiSeq 1500 as the sequencer. The raw public reads went through TCRdb reprocessing: fastp at Q25, MiXCR clone calling, in-frame beta chains kept. Entries are consolidated by CDR3 protein sequence, retaining the most common genes and DNA. The sample profile shows 250,000 to 400,000 distinct CDR3 sequences; approximately 25% of them were found once. Roughly 13% of the sample is held by the ten biggest clonotypes. There are many counts of this clonotype. Its antigen is currently not known. Base qualities were left out, and no much larger clone turns up one base away.

Here the chain combines TRBV5-6 and TRBJ2-3; the D gene is perhaps TRBD2, from 5 matching bases. The TCR originated in a human donor in good health (CMV status not recorded). Some clones in this sample may be carry-over from other donors' samples. The sequenced sample was cultured PBMCs, obtained from culture after CMV antigen stimulation. The CDR3 region reads CASSRRGFLGADTQYF. The sequence in DNA is TGTGCCAGCAGCCGCCGAGGATTCCTCGGGGCAGATACGCAGTATTTT.